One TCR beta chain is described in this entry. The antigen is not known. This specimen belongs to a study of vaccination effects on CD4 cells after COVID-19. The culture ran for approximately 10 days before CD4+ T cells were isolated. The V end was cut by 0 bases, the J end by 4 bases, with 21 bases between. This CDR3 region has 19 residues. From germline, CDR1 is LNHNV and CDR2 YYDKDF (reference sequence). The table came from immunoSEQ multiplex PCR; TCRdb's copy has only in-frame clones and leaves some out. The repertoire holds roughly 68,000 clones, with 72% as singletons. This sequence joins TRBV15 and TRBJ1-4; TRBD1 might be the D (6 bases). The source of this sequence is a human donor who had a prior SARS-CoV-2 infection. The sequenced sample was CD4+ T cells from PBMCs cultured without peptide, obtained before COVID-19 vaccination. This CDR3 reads CATSRERVDHRAFNEKLFF. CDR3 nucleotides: TGTGCCACCAGCAGAGAGAGAGTGGACCACAGGGCTTTTAATGAAAAACTGTTTTTT.